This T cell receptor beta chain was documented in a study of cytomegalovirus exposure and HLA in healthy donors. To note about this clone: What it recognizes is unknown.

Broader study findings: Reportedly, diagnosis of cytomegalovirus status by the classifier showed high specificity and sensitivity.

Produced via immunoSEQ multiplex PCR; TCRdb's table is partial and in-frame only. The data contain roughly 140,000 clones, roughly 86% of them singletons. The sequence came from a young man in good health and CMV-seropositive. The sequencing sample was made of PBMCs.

The CDR3 bases are TGTGCCAGCAGCCAACAAGGGAGCTCCTATAATTCACCCCTCCACTTT. As protein: CASSQQGSSYNSPLHF. The rearrangement links TRBV14 to TRBJ1-6; D gene unclear. The germline CDR1 and CDR2 sequences are SGHDN and FVKESK. The ends were cut back, 2 bases at V and 0 bases at J, with 8 bases in the middle. The CDR3 extends over 16 amino acids.